These 29 T cell receptor beta chains were sequenced from one sample in a study of type 1 regulatory T cells (TCRdb year 2021). The instrument given in TCRdb is Illumina MiSeq. TCRdb reprocessing: public reads trimmed at Q25 with fastp, clones called with MiXCR, in-frame beta chains kept. Rows are combined by CDR3 protein, so each entry shows the most common genes and DNA. This sample holds about 62,000 distinct CDR3 sequences; approximately 60% were observed only once. The top ten clonotypes cover 1.5% to 2% of the sample. For these TCRs, the target antigens are not known. Sequenced sample: cultured non-Tr1 T cells, either the whole culture or a sorted T cell fraction (not recorded which). The sample's cell subset or site, from its label and the paper: non-Tr1 population from the T-allo10 product. The origin of the receptors is a human donor in good health.

This rearrangement joins TRBV24-1 to TRBJ2-5; the D is unclear. The V end lost 2 bases, the J end lost 4 bases, and 10 bases lay between the germline ends. Germline V CDR1 and CDR2: KGHDR, SFDVKD. CDR3 length: 14 residues. This chain's CDR3 is CATSDYGFRETQYF. The CDR3 region has the DNA TGTGCCACCAGTGATTACGGGTTTCGAGAGACCCAGTACTTC.

This clonotype is medium-sized. The chain recombines TRBV6-5 with TRBJ2-2, with D tentatively TRBD1 (5 bases). The CDR3 totals 16 residues. Trimming took 0 bases from V and 0 from J, leaving 8 bases between them. Germline CDR1 and CDR2: MNHEY and SVGAGI. CDR3 nucleotides: TGTGCCAGCAGTTACTCAGTAGGGGCGAACACCGGGGAGCTGTTTTTT. It yields the protein CASSYSVGANTGELFF.

CDR3 region: CSVARDYGYTF. The CDR3 DNA reads as TGCAGCGTTGCCAGGGACTATGGCTACACCTTC. The chain couples TRBV29-1 to TRBJ1-2; a weak D match, TRBD1 (5 bases). CDR1 SQVTM and CDR2 ANQGSEA come from the germline V gene. The CDR3 has 11 residues. V was shortened by 4 bases and J by 3 bases, with 6 bases between the two germline ends.

The chain carries TRBV7-9 and TRBJ2-3; the match to TRBD2 covers 8 bases. V lost 2 bases to trimming and J lost 1 base; unmatched junction nucleotides: 2. Germline V gene data show CDR1 as SEHNR and CDR2 as FQNEAQ (reference sequence). There are 15 residues in the CDR3. As DNA, the CDR3 is TGTGCCAGCAGCTTACAGGGACTAGGCACAGATACGCAGTATTTT. Its translation: CASSLQGLGTDTQYF.

This clonotype has only one observation. Compared with germline, one end of the junction differs, possibly owing to a read error. V gene TRBV4-1 combines with J gene TRBJ1-1; D not resolved. The CDR3 is 14 residues long. Germline values: CDR1 MGHRA, CDR2 YSYEKL. CDR3: CASSQARDDTGAFF. The CDR3 DNA is TGCGCCAGCAGCCAGGCCCGTGACGACACTGGAGCTTTCTTT.

The V gene is TRBV5-5, the J gene TRBJ1-2; no clear D. The CDR3 is 13 amino acids. The V and J ends lost 0 bases and 4 bases respectively, with 7 bases between them. The germline CDR1 and CDR2 sequences are SGHKS and YYEKEE (reference sequence). The CDR3 DNA is TGTGCCAGCAGCTTGGACAGACCCTATGGCTACACCTTC. The encoded protein is CASSLDRPYGYTF.

The chain is built from TRBV7-7 and TRBJ2-5; no clear D gene. Germline lookup yields CDR1 SSHAT and CDR2 FNYEAQ (reference sequence). V dropped 1 base and J dropped 1 base, with 10 bases sitting between them. The length of the CDR3 is 15 residues. The CDR3 sequence: CASSLGSTRQETQYF. DNA for the CDR3: TGTGCCAGCAGCTTAGGTAGCACGCGCCAAGAGACCCAGTACTTC.

CDR3 sequence (DNA): TGTGCCAGCAGCGAAGCGGGAGTAAGGTACGAGCAGTACTTC. It specifies CASSEAGVRYEQYF. The chain couples TRBV7-2 to TRBJ2-7; 8 nucleotides agree with TRBD2. This CDR3 has 14 residues. Germline V gene lookup returns CDR1 SGHTA and CDR2 FQGNSA. Trimming removed 5 bases from V and 4 bases from J; junction bases left unmatched: 7.

V usage is TRBV20-1 and J usage is TRBJ2-3; 12 positions agree with TRBD2. This CDR3 contains 21 residues. Losses at the gene ends were 5 bases for V and 3 bases for J; bases not matched to a gene: 24. The germline V gene encodes CDR1 DFQATT and CDR2 SNEGSKA (reference sequence). For the CDR3, the DNA is TGCAGTGCTGCTACCCGCCTCGCTAGCGGGAGGGCCGGTCTTAAGACAGATACGCAGTATTTT. It is translated as CSAATRLASGRAGLKTDTQYF.

For this clonotype: Sequence at one end of the junction differs from germline and may be a read error. The chain combines TRBV6-1 with TRBJ2-7; 13 nucleotides match TRBD2. This CDR3 has 18 residues. Germline values: CDR1 MNHNS, CDR2 SASEGT. The DNA of the CDR3 is TGTTCCAGCAGTGAAGCGCTAGGGACTAGCGGGAAAACCTACGAGCAGTACTTC. It encodes CSSSEALGTSGKTYEQYF.

The gene calls are TRBV3-1 and TRBJ1-3; D not certain. Trimming took 4 bases from V and 11 from J, leaving 12 bases between them. Per the germline V gene, CDR1 is LGHDT and CDR2 is YNNKEL (reference sequence). The CDR3 is made up of 12 amino acids. The CDR3 loop is CASSRTTDAIYF. The CDR3 region has the DNA TGTGCCAGCAGCCGGACGACCGATGCCATATATTTT. Full variable domain (rest looked up from reference TRBV3-1 and TRBJ1-3): DTAVSQTPKYLVTQMGNDKSIKCEQNLGHDTMYWYKQDSKKFLKIMFSYNNKELIINETVPNRFSPKSPDKAHLNLHINSLELGDSAVYFCASSRTTDAIYFGEGSWLTVV.

The V and J genes are TRBV4-1 and TRBJ2-3, with D perhaps TRBD1 (7 bases). This CDR3 has 15 amino acids. V was cut by 2 bases and J by 3 bases, with 12 bases left in between. The germline CDR1 and CDR2 sequences are MGHRA and YSYEKL. Here the CDR3 reads CASSQRQGGTDTQYF. The CDR3 nucleotides read TGCGCCAGCAGCCAACGACAGGGAGGAACAGATACGCAGTATTTT.

The chain recombines TRBV19 with TRBJ2-2, with D tentatively TRBD1 or TRBD2 (5 bases each). V was shortened by 4 bases and J by 6 bases, with 15 bases between the two germline ends. This CDR3 comprises 15 residues. Germline CDR1 and CDR2: LNHDA and SQIVND (reference sequence). For the CDR3, the DNA is TGTGCCAGTAGTAATGGGCGGTGGGGACCCGGGGAGCTGTTTTTT. This sequence encodes CASSNGRWGPGELFF.

This clonotype has more than one count but fewer than ten. The V and J genes are TRBV12-3 or TRBV12-4 and TRBJ2-1, with 8 bases that match TRBD2. The CDR3 totals 16 residues. The junction had 12 bases not matched to a gene; V was cut back by 6 bases and J by 5 bases. CDR3 nucleotides: TGTGCCAGCAGCCGGTGGAGCGGGAGTGCCAACAATGAGCAGTTCTTC. This translates into CASSRWSGSANNEQFF.

Only one count was recorded for this clonotype. The J gene is TRBJ1-6, the V gene TRBV20-1, with D possibly matching TRBD1 (6 bases). Trimming took 2 bases from V and 5 from J, leaving 19 bases between them. This CDR3 is built from 17 residues. CDR1 is DFQATT and CDR2 is SNEGSKA in the germline V gene (reference sequence). In DNA form, the CDR3 reads TGCAGTGCTAGAAAAATTGCGGGGGCGAGGAATAATTCACCCCTCCACTTT. It yields the protein CSARKIAGARNNSPLHF.

The gene calls are TRBV7-2 and TRBJ2-7, with 9 nucleotides matching TRBD2. This CDR3 comprises 16 residues. Germline assignment: CDR1 SGHTA and CDR2 FQGNSA. V lost 0 bases and J lost 8; bases outside the gene matches: 11. For the CDR3, the DNA is TGTGCCAGCAGCTTAGCACCAACCTTAGCGGGAGCCCAGCAGTACTTC. It yields the protein CASSLAPTLAGAQQYF.

The chain employs TRBV7-6 and TRBJ2-1, with a possible D match to TRBD1 (5 bases). Germline loops: CDR1 SGHVS, CDR2 FNYEAQ. Trimming cost V 8 bases and J 3 bases, with 11 bases left between them. This CDR3 comprises 13 residues. The CDR3 nucleotides are TGTGCCAGCGGGGCAAACTACTACAATGAGCAGTTCTTC. As protein: CASGANYYNEQFF.

The genes are TRBV20-1 and TRBJ2-7; the match to TRBD2 covers 10 bases. This CDR3 has 16 amino acids. From germline, CDR1 is DFQATT and CDR2 SNEGSKA (reference sequence). Unmatched junction bases numbered 11, after V lost 1 base and J lost 5 bases. CDR3 loop: CSARVPSGSRADEQYF. The DNA of the CDR3 is TGCAGTGCTAGAGTTCCTAGCGGGAGTAGGGCTGACGAGCAGTACTTC.

The V and J genes are TRBV20-1 and TRBJ2-5; TRBD2 matches 8 bases. This CDR3 is 14 amino acids long. Germline V CDR1 and CDR2: DFQATT, SNEGSKA (reference sequence). J lost 5 bases, V lost 5 bases, and 10 bases had no gene match. DNA of the CDR3: TGCAGTGCTGAAAGCGGGGGAGGGGAGGAGACCCAGTACTTC. Translation: CSAESGGGEETQYF.

J is TRBJ2-3 and V is TRBV20-1, with 11 bases aligning to TRBD2. Trimming cost V 1 base and J 5 bases; bases outside gene matches: 5. This CDR3 contains 15 residues. Germline values: CDR1 DFQATT, CDR2 SNEGSKA (reference sequence). The CDR3 spells CSARVELAGVDTQYF. CDR3 DNA sequence: TGCAGTGCTAGAGTTGAACTAGCGGGAGTAGATACGCAGTATTTT.

The gene calls are TRBV20-1 and TRBJ2-3, with TRBD2 as a possible D gene (6 bases). Germline V CDR1 and CDR2: DFQATT, SNEGSKA (reference sequence). Trimming removed 0 bases from V and 4 bases from J, with 14 bases in between. The CDR3 covers 15 residues. CDR3 in amino acids: CSARDPRETPDTQYF. CDR3 sequence (DNA): TGCAGTGCTAGAGATCCACGGGAGACCCCAGATACGCAGTATTTT.

The rearrangement links TRBV20-1 to TRBJ1-1; TRBD1 might be the D (5 bases). The CDR3 extends over 13 amino acids. CDR1 and CDR2 from the germline V gene are DFQATT and SNEGSKA (reference sequence). Trimming cost V 5 bases and J 5 bases, with 15 bases left between them. CDR3 amino acids: CSAQTSGDTEAFF. The CDR3 DNA reads as TGCAGTGCTCAGACCTCGGGGGATACTGAAGCTTTCTTT.

CDR3 DNA sequence: TGTGCCTGGAGTGTACAAGGGGCAGCTCGAACGCAGTATTTT. It specifies CAWSVQGAARTQYF. The J gene is TRBJ2-3, the V gene TRBV30, with D possibly matching TRBD1 (5 bases). V was cut by 0 bases and J by 9 bases, with 16 bases left in between. Germline values: CDR1 GTSNPN, CDR2 SVGIG (reference sequence). CDR3 length equals 14 residues.

This clonotype came up a few times. The genes are TRBV7-7 and TRBJ2-2, with 8 bases fitting TRBD1. From germline, CDR1 is SSHAT and CDR2 FNYEAQ (reference sequence). The trim removed 5 bases at V and 7 bases at J, leaving 6 bases unmatched. The CDR3 is made up of 14 amino acids. The CDR3 loop reads CASSPQGTGGELFF. In nucleotides, the CDR3 is TGTGCCAGCAGCCCCCAAGGGACAGGCGGGGAGCTGTTTTTT.

This chain uses TRBV5-1 with TRBJ2-1, with no clear D. Per germline, CDR1 SGHRS and CDR2 YFSETQ. The germline V and J ends were trimmed by 4 bases and 8 bases, with 13 bases remaining between them. The CDR3 length is 13 residues. The CDR3 nucleotides are TGCGCCAGCAGCGAGCTAGTCTCAGATGAGCAGTTCTTC. Protein product: CASSELVSDEQFF.

V gene TRBV20-1 combines with J gene TRBJ2-7; D remains unclear. V shed 2 bases and J shed 6 bases, with 11 bases lying between them. The CDR3 contains 12 residues. Per germline, CDR1 DFQATT and CDR2 SNEGSKA (reference sequence). CDR3 nucleotides: TGCAGTGCTAGAAAGGGCGGAATCGAGCAGTACTTC. This gives the protein CSARKGGIEQYF.

This rearrangement joins TRBV7-9 to TRBJ2-7, with D hard to call. The CDR3 sequence is 14 residues long. Per germline, CDR1 SEHNR and CDR2 FQNEAQ (reference sequence). The V gene lost 5 bases and the J gene lost 0 bases, with 11 bases spanning the gap. The CDR3 DNA reads TGTGCCAGCAGCGAGGAACGATACTCCTACGAGCAGTACTTC. This codes for CASSEERYSYEQYF.

The chain carries TRBV12-3 or TRBV12-4 and TRBJ2-1; D is undetermined. Trimming removed 6 bases at V and 9 bases at J, with 18 bases between. The CDR3 contains 14 residues. The CDR3 sequence is CASSPGRILSEQFF. CDR3 DNA: TGTGCCAGCAGCCCCGGGCGAATTTTGAGTGAGCAGTTCTTC.

The rearrangement uses TRBV14 and TRBJ2-5; 10 positions agree with TRBD2. The CDR3 spans 17 residues. Germline V lookup: CDR1 SGHDN, CDR2 FVKESK. Trimming took 4 bases from V and 1 from J; bases not matched to a gene: 9. DNA for the CDR3: TGTGCCAGCAGCCTCGGGACTAGCGAGAGGGTCCAAGAGACCCAGTACTTC. Encoded protein: CASSLGTSERVQETQYF.